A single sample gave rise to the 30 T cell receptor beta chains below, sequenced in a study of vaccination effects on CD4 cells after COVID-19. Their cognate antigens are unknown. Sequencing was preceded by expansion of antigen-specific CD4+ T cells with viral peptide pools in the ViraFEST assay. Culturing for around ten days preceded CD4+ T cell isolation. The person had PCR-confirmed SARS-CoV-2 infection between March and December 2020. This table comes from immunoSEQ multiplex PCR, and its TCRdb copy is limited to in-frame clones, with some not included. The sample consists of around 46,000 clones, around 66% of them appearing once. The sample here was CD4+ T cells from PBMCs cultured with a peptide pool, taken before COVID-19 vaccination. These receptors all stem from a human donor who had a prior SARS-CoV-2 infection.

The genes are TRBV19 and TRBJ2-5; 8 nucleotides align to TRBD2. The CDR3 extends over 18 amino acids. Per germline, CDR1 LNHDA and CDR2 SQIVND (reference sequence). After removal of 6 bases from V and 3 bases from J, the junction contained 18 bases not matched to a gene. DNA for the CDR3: TGTGCCAGTAGACGTCGGGTCGGGGGGGCGGGAGGAAAAGAGACCCAGTACTTC. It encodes CASRRRVGGAGGKETQYF.

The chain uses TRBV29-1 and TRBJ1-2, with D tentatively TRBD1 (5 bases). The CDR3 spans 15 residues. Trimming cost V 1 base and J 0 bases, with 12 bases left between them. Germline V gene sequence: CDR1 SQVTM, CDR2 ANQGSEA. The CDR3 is CSVEAQVVPNYGYTF. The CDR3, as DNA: TGCAGCGTTGAAGCACAGGTAGTCCCTAACTATGGCTACACCTTC. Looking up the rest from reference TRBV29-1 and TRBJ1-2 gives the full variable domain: SAVISQKPSRDICQRGTSLTIQCQVDSQVTMMFWYRQQPGQSLTLIATANQGSEATYESGFVIDKFPISRPNLTFSTLTVSNMSPEDSSIYLCSVEAQVVPNYGYTFGSGTRLTVV.

CDR3 coding DNA: TGTGCCAGCAGAGTCGGTTCTGGGGCCAACGTCCTGACTTTC. Translation gives CASRVGSGANVLTF. This chain connects TRBV6-5 to TRBJ2-6; no firm D call. Trimming shortened V by 6 bases and J by 1 base, and 7 bases separated the two germline ends. The germline V gene encodes CDR1 MNHEY and CDR2 SVGAGI. The CDR3 consists of 14 residues.

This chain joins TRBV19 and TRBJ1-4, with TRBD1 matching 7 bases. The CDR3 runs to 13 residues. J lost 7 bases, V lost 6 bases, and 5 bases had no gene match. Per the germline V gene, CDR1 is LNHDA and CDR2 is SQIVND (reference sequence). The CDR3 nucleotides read TGTGCCAGTAGCCTGAACAGGGGTGAAAAACTGTTTTTT. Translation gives CASSLNRGEKLFF.

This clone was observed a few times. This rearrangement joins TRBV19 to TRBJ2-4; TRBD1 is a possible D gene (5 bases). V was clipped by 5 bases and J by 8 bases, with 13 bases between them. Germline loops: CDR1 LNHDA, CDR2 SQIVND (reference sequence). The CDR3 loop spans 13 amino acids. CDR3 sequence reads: CASSQGTWDIQYF. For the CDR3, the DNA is TGTGCCAGTAGTCAGGGTACATGGGACATTCAGTACTTC.

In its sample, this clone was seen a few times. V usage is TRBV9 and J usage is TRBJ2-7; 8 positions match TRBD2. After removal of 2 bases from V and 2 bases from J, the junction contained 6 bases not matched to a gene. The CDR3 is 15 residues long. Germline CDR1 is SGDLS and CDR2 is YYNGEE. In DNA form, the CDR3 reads TGTGCCAGCAGCGTGGGACTAGTAGATCCCTACGAGCAGTACTTC. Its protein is CASSVGLVDPYEQYF. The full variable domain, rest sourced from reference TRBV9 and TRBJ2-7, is DSGVTQTPKHLITATGQRVTLRCSPRSGDLSVYWYQQSLDQGLQFLIQYYNGEERAKGNILERFSAQQFPDLHSELNLSSLELGDSALYFCASSVGLVDPYEQYFGPGTRLTVT.

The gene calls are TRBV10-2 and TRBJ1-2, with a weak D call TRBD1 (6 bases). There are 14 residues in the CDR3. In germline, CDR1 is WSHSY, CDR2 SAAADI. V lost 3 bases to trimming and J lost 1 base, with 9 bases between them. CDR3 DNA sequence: TGCGCCAGCAGTGACACACAGGGTAACTATGGCTACACCTTC. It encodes CASSDTQGNYGYTF.

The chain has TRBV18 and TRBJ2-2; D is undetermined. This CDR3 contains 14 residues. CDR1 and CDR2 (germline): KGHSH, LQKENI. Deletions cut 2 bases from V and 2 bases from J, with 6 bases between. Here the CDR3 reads CASSPDYNTGELFF. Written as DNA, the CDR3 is TGTGCCAGCTCACCAGATTATAACACCGGGGAGCTGTTTTTT.

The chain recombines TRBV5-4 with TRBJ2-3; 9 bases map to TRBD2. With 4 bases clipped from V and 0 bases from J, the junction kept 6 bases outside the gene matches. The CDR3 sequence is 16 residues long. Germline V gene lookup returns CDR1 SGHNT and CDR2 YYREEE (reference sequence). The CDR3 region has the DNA TGTGCCAGCAGCCCGACTAGCGGCCCTAGCACAGATACGCAGTATTTT. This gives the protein CASSPTSGPSTDTQYF.

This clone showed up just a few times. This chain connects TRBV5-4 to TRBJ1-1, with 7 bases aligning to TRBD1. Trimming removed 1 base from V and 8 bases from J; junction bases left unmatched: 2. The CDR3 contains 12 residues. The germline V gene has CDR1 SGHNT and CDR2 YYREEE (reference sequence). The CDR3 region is CASSLRQGEAFF. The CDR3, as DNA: TGTGCCAGCAGCTTGCGACAGGGAGAAGCTTTCTTT.

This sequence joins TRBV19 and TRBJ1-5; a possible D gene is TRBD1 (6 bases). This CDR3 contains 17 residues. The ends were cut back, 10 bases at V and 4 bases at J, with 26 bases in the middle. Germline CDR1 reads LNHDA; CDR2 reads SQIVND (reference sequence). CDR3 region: CATTNRGGGSVNQPQHF. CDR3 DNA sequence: TGTGCCACCACGAATCGGGGAGGGGGTTCCGTAAATCAGCCCCAGCATTTT. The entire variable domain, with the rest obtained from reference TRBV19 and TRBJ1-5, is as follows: DGGITQSPKYLFRKEGQNVTLSCEQNLNHDAMYWYRQDPGQGLRLIYYSQIVNDFQKGDIAEGYSVSREKKESFPLTVTSAQKNPTAFYLCATTNRGGGSVNQPQHFGDGTRLSIL.

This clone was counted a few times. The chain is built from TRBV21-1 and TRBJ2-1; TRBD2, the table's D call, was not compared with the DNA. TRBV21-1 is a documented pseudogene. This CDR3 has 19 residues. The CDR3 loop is CASSKACGTSGGPNNEQFF. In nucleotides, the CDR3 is TGTGCCAGCAGCAAAGCTTGTGGGACTAGCGGGGGGCCGAACAATGAGCAGTTCTTC.

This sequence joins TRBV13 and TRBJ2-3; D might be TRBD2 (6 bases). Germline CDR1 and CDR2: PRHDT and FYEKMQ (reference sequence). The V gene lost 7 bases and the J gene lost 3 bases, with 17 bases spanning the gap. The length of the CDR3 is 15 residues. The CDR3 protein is CASTPLGGATDTQYF. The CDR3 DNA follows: TGTGCCAGCACCCCCTTGGGAGGAGCTACAGATACGCAGTATTTT.

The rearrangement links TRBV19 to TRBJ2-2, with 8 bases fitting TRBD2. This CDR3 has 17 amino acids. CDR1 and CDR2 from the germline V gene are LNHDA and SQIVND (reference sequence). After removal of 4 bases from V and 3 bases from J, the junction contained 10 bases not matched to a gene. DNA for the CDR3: TGTGCCAGTAGTACCTATCAGGGACTAGGTTACACCGGGGAGCTGTTTTTT. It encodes CASSTYQGLGYTGELFF.

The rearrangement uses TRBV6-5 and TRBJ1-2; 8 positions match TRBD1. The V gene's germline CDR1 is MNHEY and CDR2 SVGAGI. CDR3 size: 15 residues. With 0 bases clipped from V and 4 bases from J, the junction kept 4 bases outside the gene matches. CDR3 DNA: TGTGCCAGCAGTTACTCGCGGACAGGGACCTATGGCTACACCTTC. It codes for CASSYSRTGTYGYTF.

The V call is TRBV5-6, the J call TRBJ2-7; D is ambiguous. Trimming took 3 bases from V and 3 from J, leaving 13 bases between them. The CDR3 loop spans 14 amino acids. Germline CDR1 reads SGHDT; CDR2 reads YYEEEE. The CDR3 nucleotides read TGTGCCAGCAGCTGGGCAGAAGGAGACTACGAGCAGTACTTC. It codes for CASSWAEGDYEQYF. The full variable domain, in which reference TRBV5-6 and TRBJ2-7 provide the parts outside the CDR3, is DAGVTQSPTHLIKTRGQQVTLRCSPKSGHDTVSWYQQALGQGPQFIFQYYEEEERQRGNFPDRFSGHQFPNYSSELNVNALLLGDSALYLCASSWAEGDYEQYFGPGTRLTVT.

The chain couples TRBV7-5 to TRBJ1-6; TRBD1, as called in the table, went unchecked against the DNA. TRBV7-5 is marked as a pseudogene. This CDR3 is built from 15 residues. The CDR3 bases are TGTGCCAGAAGCTTAGGGCGGCAGGGGAATTCACCCCTCCACTTT. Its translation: CARSLGRQGNSPLHF.

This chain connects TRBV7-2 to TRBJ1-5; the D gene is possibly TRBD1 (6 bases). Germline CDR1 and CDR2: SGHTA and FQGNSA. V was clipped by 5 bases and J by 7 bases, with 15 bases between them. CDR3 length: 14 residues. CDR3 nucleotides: TGTGCCAGCAGCCCCCGACAGGAAGCACAGCCCCAGCATTTT. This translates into CASSPRQEAQPQHF.

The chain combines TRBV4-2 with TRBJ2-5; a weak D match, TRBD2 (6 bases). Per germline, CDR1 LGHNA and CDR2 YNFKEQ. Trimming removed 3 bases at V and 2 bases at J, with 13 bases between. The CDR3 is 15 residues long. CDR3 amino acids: CASSHSGTLQETQYF. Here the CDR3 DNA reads TGTGCCAGCAGCCATTCCGGGACTCTACAAGAGACCCAGTACTTC.

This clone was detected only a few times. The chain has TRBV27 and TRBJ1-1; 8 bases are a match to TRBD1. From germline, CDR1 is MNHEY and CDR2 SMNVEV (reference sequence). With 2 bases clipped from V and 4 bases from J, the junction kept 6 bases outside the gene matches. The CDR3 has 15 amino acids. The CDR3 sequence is CASSLPSGGGTEAFF. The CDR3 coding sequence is TGTGCCAGCAGTTTACCGTCAGGGGGCGGCACTGAAGCTTTCTTT.

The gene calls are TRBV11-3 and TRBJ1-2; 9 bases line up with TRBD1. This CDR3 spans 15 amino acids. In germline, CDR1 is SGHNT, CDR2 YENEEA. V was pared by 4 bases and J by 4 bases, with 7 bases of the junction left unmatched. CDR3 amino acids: CASSSTTGGTYGYTF. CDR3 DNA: TGTGCCAGCAGCTCAACGACAGGGGGTACCTATGGCTACACCTTC.

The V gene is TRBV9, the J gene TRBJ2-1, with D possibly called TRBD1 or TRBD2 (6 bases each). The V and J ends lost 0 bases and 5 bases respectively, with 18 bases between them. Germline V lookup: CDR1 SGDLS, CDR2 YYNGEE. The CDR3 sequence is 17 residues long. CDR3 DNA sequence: TGTGCCAGCAGCGTAGCCCCAGGGGACTGGGGAAACAATGAGCAGTTCTTC. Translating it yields CASSVAPGDWGNNEQFF. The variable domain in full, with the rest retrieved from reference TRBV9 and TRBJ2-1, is DSGVTQTPKHLITATGQRVTLRCSPRSGDLSVYWYQQSLDQGLQFLIQYYNGEERAKGNILERFSAQQFPDLHSELNLSSLELGDSALYFCASSVAPGDWGNNEQFFGPGTRLTVL.

CDR3 amino acids: CASSIPGAIDTQYF. DNA for the CDR3: TGTGCCAGTAGTATCCCAGGGGCCATAGATACGCAGTATTTT. The rearrangement joins TRBV19 to TRBJ2-3, with D tentatively TRBD1 (6 bases). Trimming removed 3 bases at V and 5 bases at J, with 12 bases between. Germline CDR1 LNHDA, CDR2 SQIVND (reference sequence). The CDR3 is made up of 14 amino acids.

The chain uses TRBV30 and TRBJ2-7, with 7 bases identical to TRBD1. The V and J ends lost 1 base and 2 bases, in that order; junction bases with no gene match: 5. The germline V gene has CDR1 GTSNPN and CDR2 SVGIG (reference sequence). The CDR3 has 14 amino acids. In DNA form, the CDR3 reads TGTGCCTGGAGTGGGACAGGCGCGACCTACGAGCAGTACTTC. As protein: CAWSGTGATYEQYF.

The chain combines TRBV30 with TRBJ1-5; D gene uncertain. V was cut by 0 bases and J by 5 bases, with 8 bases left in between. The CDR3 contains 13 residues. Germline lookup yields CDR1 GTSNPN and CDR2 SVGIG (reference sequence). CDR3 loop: CAWSVMRDQPQHF. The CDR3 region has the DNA TGTGCCTGGAGTGTTATGAGAGATCAGCCCCAGCATTTT.

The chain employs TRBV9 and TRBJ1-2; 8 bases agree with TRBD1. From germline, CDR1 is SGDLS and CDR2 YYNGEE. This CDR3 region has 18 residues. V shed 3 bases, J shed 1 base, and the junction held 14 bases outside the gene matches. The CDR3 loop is CASSASMGQEVFNYGYTF. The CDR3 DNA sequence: TGTGCCAGCAGCGCGTCGATGGGACAGGAGGTATTTAACTATGGCTACACCTTC.

The CDR3 region is CASSYTGPTEYAFF. The CDR3 bases are TGTGCCAGCAGTTATACCGGGCCTACTGAGTACGCTTTCTTT. The chain has TRBV6-5 and TRBJ1-1, with D uncertain. Per the germline V gene, CDR1 is MNHEY and CDR2 is SVGAGI. The ends were cut back, 3 bases at V and 11 bases at J, with 19 bases in the middle. This CDR3 is built from 14 residues.

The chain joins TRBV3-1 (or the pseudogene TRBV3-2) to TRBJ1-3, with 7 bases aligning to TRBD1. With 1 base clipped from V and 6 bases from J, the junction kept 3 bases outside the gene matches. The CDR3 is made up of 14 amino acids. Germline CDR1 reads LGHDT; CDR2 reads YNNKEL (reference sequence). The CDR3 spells CASSQGGGLNTIYF. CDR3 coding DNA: TGTGCCAGCAGCCAAGGAGGGGGCCTAAACACCATATATTTT.

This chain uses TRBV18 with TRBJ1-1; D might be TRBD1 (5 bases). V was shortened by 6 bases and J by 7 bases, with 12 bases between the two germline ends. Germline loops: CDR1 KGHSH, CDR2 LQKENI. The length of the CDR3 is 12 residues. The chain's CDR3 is CASSQDRNEAFF. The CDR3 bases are TGTGCCAGCTCCCAAGACAGAAATGAAGCTTTCTTT. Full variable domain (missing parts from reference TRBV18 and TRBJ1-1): NAGVMQNPRHLVRRRGQEARLRCSPMKGHSHVYWYRQLPEEGLKFMVYLQKENIIDESGMPKERFSAEFPKEGPSILRIQQVVRGDSAAYFCASSQDRNEAFFGQGTRLTVV.

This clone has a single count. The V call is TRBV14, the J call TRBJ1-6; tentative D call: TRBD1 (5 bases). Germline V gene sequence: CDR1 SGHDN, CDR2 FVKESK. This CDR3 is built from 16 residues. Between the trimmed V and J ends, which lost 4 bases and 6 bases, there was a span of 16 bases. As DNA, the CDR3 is TGTGCCAGCAGCCCGTCAGGGACCGCGTCTAATTCACCCCTCCACTTT. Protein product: CASSPSGTASNSPLHF.